The clone carrying this TCR beta chain was seen a handful of times. Each CDR3 protein is one row after TCRdb ran MiXCR on the RACE reads. The sample carries roughly 98,000 distinct CDR3 sequences, around 12% recorded once. The sample is drawn from a study of human T cells and chemical hapten exposure. The V and J ends lost 6 bases and 6 bases respectively, with 8 bases between them. The CDR3 runs to 12 residues. CDR1 is MRHNA, CDR2 SNTAGT, per germline. Time point denoted: patch test 1, 2 weeks after DPC sensitization. Treatment of the sample: therapeutic diphenylcyclopropenone sensitization with weekly scalp DPC.

The origin of this receptor is a middle-aged woman with alopecia areata. Some clones in this sample may be carry-over from other donors' samples. The specimen was whole blood, collected in connection with sensitization to the hapten diphenylcyclopropenone (DPC). This sequence joins TRBV6-4 and TRBJ2-2; no definite D call. The CDR3: CASSDSPGELFF. Here the CDR3 DNA reads TGTGCCAGCAGCGATTCGCCCGGGGAGCTGTTTTTT.